This T cell receptor beta chain was documented in a study of Ad26.COV2.S vaccination and SARS-CoV-2 variants. In the study overall: The donor was enrolled in the Ad26.COV2.S arm of the COV1001 trial.

Sample treatment: about 20 received Ad26.COV2.S at low or high dose, single or two shots; about 5 received placebo; per-sample allocation not given. Specimens were obtained on day 63 following the first vaccine or placebo injection. TCRdb's table, derived via immunoSEQ multiplex PCR, lists solely in-frame clones and lacks some. The sample has 430,000 or so clones; around nine tenths are singletons. This clone was observed once. Antigen unknown. Germline CDR1 is SGHTA and CDR2 is FQGNSA. This CDR3 is 16 amino acids long. V lost 1 base and J 2 bases, leaving 13 bases between the germline ends. Overall study results and limits: Estimates derived from TCR breadth and depth analyses may have underestimated total T cell responses. Non-spike TCR breadth did not differ much between vaccine and placebo recipients.

This TCR was recovered from a person between 18 and 59 years old who received the Ad26.COV2.S COVID-19 vaccine or a placebo. The material was peripheral blood, obtained in a trial of Ad26.COV2.S vaccine versus placebo. The J gene is TRBJ2-3, the V gene TRBV7-2, with D maybe TRBD1 (6 bases). CDR3 DNA sequence: TGTGCCAGCAGCTTAGATACAGGGCGAACCACAGATACGCAGTATTTT. Protein: CASSLDTGRTTDTQYF.